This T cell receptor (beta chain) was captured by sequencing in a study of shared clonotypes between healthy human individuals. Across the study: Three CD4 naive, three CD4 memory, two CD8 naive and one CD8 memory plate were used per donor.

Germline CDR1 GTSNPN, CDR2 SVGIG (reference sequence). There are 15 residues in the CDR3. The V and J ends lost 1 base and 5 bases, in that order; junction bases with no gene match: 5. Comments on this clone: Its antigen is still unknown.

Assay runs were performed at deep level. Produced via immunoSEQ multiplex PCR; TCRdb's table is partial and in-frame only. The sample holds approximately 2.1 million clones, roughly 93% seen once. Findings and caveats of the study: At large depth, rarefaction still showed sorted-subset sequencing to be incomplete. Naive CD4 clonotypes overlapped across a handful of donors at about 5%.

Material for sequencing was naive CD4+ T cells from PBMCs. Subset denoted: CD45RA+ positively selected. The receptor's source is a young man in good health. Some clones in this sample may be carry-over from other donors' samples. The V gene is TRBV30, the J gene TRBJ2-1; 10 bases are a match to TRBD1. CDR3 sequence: CAWSGDRGLNNEQFF. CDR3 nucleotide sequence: TGTGCCTGGAGTGGAGACAGGGGGCTTAACAATGAGCAGTTCTTC.